The sequence of this T cell receptor (beta chain) was determined in a study of regulatory T cells in long-lasting Graves disease. Indicated time point: newly diagnosed GD, antithyroid drugs for less than 3 months. TCR sequences were obtained from RNA taken from PBMCs. The germline V gene has CDR1 LGHDT and CDR2 YNNKEL (reference sequence). CDR3 size: 15 residues. Trimming pared 6 bases from V and 0 bases from J, leaving 12 bases between. Combining iRepertoire HTBI primers with Arm-PCR of CDR3 regions, the authors built TCR beta libraries. TCRdb used MiXCR to reprocess the multiplex PCR reads, holding one entry per CDR3 protein. Of 400,000 to 500,000 distinct CDR3 sequences in the sample, 14% were seen once. The sample holds many counts of this clonotype. This sample was shared with a second study, whose subject was T cells in Graves' hyperthyroidism and ophthalmopathy.

The receptor was isolated from a woman aged 50 to 60 with Graves disease. The source was peripheral blood mononuclear cells (PBMCs), collected at new diagnosis, from a patient treated with antithyroid drugs. V and J are TRBV3-1 and TRBJ1-3; D unresolved. Here the CDR3 DNA reads TGTGCCAGCAGATCGACGGAGAGCTCTGGAAACACCATATATTTT. The encoded protein is CASRSTESSGNTIYF.